These T cell receptor beta chains were read from a single sample in a study of cytomegalovirus exposure and HLA in healthy donors. TCRdb keeps only in-frame clones here, not all; method: immunoSEQ multiplex PCR. Among more than 130,000 clones, 70% to 85% were seen once, and the ten largest hold 3.5% to 5%. The specimen sequenced was PBMCs. Receptors originate from a man in his forties in good health and CMV-seropositive. CDR3s include the opening cysteine and the closing phenylalanine or tryptophan. The order of the fields is clone size, D gene, J gene, V gene, CDR3 DNA, CDR3 protein. The D gene is left open where the match is weak. A clone size is listed for some rows: how often the clone was seen (once, few, many), or a class if it is expanded.

clone size: NA; D gene: NA; J gene: TRBJ1-1; V gene: TRBV18; CDR3 DNA: TGTGCCAGCTCACGGGGGGGCAGGAGCGGTGACACTGAAGCTTTCTTT; CDR3 protein: CASSRGGRSGDTEAFF
clone size: NA; D gene: TRBD1; J gene: TRBJ2-1; V gene: TRBV6-1; CDR3 DNA: TGTGCCAGCAGTGGGACAGGGGGTTACAATGAGCAGTTCTTC; CDR3 protein: CASSGTGGYNEQFF
clone size: NA; D gene: TRBD2; J gene: TRBJ2-1; V gene: TRBV6-5; CDR3 DNA: TGTGCCAGCAGTTTGAAGCGGGGGGGCGAATACAATGAGCAGTTCTTC; CDR3 protein: CASSLKRGGEYNEQFF
clone size: NA; D gene: TRBD1; J gene: TRBJ2-1; V gene: TRBV25-1; CDR3 DNA: TGTGCCAGCAGGGACAGGGTTTCCGTGGGTTACAATGAGCAGTTCTTC; CDR3 protein: CASRDRVSVGYNEQFF
clone size: NA; D gene: TRBD2; J gene: TRBJ2-3; V gene: TRBV7-9; CDR3 DNA: TGTGCCAGCAGCCACACCTTGGGGGGACTAGCGGTCACAGATACGCAGTATTTT; CDR3 protein: CASSHTLGGLAVTDTQYF
clone size: NA; D gene: NA; J gene: TRBJ1-5; V gene: TRBV5-5; CDR3 DNA: TGTGCCAGCAGCTTGGGACAGGAACGTTATCAGCCCCAGCATTTT; CDR3 protein: CASSLGQERYQPQHF
clone size: NA; D gene: NA; J gene: TRBJ1-2; V gene: TRBV9; CDR3 DNA: TGTGCCAGCAGCGTAGTTTCAAACAGGGTCAATGGCTACACCTTC; CDR3 protein: CASSVVSNRVNGYTF
clone size: NA; D gene: TRBD1; J gene: TRBJ2-2; V gene: TRBV5-1; CDR3 DNA: TGCGCCAGCAGCCTTCAGGGGGCGAACACCGGGGAGCTGTTTTTT; CDR3 protein: CASSLQGANTGELFF
clone size: few; D gene: TRBD2; J gene: TRBJ2-2; V gene: TRBV4-3; CDR3 DNA: TGCGCCAGCAGCCAAGAAGAGACTAGCCCCGGGGAGCTGTTTTTT; CDR3 protein: CASSQEETSPGELFF
clone size: NA; D gene: NA; J gene: TRBJ2-2; V gene: TRBV19; CDR3 DNA: TGTGCCAGTAGCAGGGAGGACACCGGGGAGCTGTTTTTT; CDR3 protein: CASSREDTGELFF
clone size: NA; D gene: TRBD1; J gene: TRBJ1-2; V gene: TRBV4-3; CDR3 DNA: TGCGCCAGCAGCCAATCAGGGGGCTATGGCTACACCTTC; CDR3 protein: CASSQSGGYGYTF
clone size: NA; D gene: TRBD2; J gene: TRBJ2-1; V gene: TRBV5-4; CDR3 DNA: TGTGCCAGCAGCTCCGCGATAGCGGGGACCATTGGCAATGAGCAGTTCTTC; CDR3 protein: CASSSAIAGTIGNEQFF
clone size: NA; D gene: NA; J gene: TRBJ2-1; V gene: TRBV7-9; CDR3 DNA: TGTGCCAGCAGCTTTCTGGGTAGCGACCCCTACAATGAGCAGTTCTTC; CDR3 protein: CASSFLGSDPYNEQFF
clone size: NA; D gene: TRBD1; J gene: TRBJ1-3; V gene: TRBV7-6; CDR3 DNA: TGTGCCAGCAGCTTAGGTGGGACAGGGAGTCGCACCATATATTTT; CDR3 protein: CASSLGGTGSRTIYF